This TCR beta chain was retrieved from a study of sequential checkpoint blockade in melanoma. Only in-frame clones appear in the TCRdb table, and some are missing; sequencing was by immunoSEQ multiplex PCR. The sample lists 25,000 to 30,000 clones; over 60% were seen once. As for treatment: randomized to nivolumab then ipilimumab (arm A) or the reverse (arm B). No patient had prior DNA-damaging chemotherapy. PBMC sorting kept live CD3+CD8+ cells without CD19 or CD56. The V end lost 5 bases, the J end lost 2 bases, and 10 bases lay between the germline ends. CDR3 length equals 13 residues. CDR1 is LNHDA, CDR2 SQIVND, per germline (reference sequence).

The V and J genes are TRBV19 and TRBJ2-7, with a tentative D call TRBD2 (7 bases). This receptor was identified in a human donor with melanoma. The specimen comprised CD8+ T cells sorted from blood (inferred from file names), sampled from a patient given nivolumab and ipilimumab in sequence. Written as DNA, the CDR3 is TGTGCCAGTAGTGGAGGGGGGGCCTACGAGCAGTACTTC. Protein: CASSGGGAYEQYF. Supplemented by reference TRBV19 and TRBJ2-7, the full variable domain reads DGGITQSPKYLFRKEGQNVTLSCEQNLNHDAMYWYRQDPGQGLRLIYYSQIVNDFQKGDIAEGYSVSREKKESFPLTVTSAQKNPTAFYLCASSGGGAYEQYFGPGTRLTVT.